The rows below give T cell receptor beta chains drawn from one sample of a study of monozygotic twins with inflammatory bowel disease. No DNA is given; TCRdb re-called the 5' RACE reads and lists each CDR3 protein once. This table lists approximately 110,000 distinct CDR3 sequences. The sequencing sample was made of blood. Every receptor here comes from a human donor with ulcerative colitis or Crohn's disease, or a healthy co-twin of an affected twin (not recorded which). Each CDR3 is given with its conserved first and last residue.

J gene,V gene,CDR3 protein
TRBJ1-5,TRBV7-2,CASSPPGRLPQHF
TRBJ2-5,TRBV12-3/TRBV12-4,CASSLLLDKQETQYF
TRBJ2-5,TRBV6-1,CASSKNGANNQETQYF
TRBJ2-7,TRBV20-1,CSADRGRISYEQYF
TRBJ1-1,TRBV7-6,CASSMGTEAFF
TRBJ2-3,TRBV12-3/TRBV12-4,CASSFSGWDTDTQYF
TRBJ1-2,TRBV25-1,CASSAGAIYGYTF
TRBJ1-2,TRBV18,CASSPGDRGLDYGYTF
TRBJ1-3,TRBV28,CASSLTGVSGNTIYF
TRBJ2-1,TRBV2,CASSEISRGDNEQFF
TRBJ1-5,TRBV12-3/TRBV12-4,CASSLWRSNQPQHF
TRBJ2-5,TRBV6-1,CAASGTPIRETQYF
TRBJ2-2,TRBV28,CASTRGRSTGELFF
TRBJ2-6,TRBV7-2,CASSLALTRGANVLTF
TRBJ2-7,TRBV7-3,CASSLSGQGPHEQYF
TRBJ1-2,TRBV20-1,CSLRTGTNYGYTF
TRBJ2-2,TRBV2,CASSKGQGVGAGELFF
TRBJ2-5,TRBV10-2,CASSRGAIQETQYF
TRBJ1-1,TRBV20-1,CSARGQGGVGEVNTEAFF
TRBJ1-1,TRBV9,CASSGQWNTEAFF
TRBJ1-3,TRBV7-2,CASSFWRGGVLSGNTIYF
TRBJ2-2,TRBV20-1,CSAQGLPNTGELFF
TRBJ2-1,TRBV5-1,CASSLGTGAVEQFF
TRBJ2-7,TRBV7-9,CASRPRGHLIYEQYF
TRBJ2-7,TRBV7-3,CASSLSQGSEQYF
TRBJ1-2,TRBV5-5,CASSLGGRNYGYTF
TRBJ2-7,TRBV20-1,CSARTVYYEQYF
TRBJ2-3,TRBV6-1,CASSWGADTQYF